This T cell receptor (beta chain) was found in a study of blood T cell repertoires in COVID-19. This clone was seen just once. The V gene end was trimmed by 0 bases and the J gene end by 6 bases; junction bases not matched to a gene: 10. This CDR3 comprises 17 residues. Germline CDR1 is MNHEY and CDR2 is SMNVEV (reference sequence). The protocol was immunoSEQ multiplex PCR, while the TCRdb copy is restricted to in-frame clones and leaves out a portion. This table has about 230,000 clones, approximately 88% appearing once. The sequencing input was PBMCs or T cells enriched from blood (not recorded which). This TCR came from a woman aged 40 to 50 with acute COVID-19. The chain carries TRBV27 and TRBJ2-3; 9 bases align to TRBD1. DNA of the CDR3: TGTGCCAGCAGTTTATCCGCGGGACAGGGTGAAAGGGATACGCAGTATTTT. Amino acid sequence: CASSLSAGQGERDTQYF.